A selection of T cell receptor beta chains follows, all from one sample in a study of blood T cell repertoires in COVID-19. Clones were read by immunoSEQ multiplex PCR, and TCRdb kept only the in-frame ones, dropping some. Among 130,000 or so clones listed, just over 85% were seen once. Sequencing used peripheral blood. These receptor sequences come from a woman aged 60-70 years with acute or convalescent COVID-19. The CDR3 runs from the conserved cysteine through the conserved F or W. A D gene is named only where the DNA matches it firmly. Size tells how often a clone was seen (once, few, many) or the class of an expanded clone, and some rows leave it out.

-,TRBJ1-6,-,TRBV5-1,TGCGCCAGCAGCTCGGGACTAATTAATTCACCCCTCCACTTT,CASSSGLINSPLHF
-,TRBJ2-7,-,TRBV30,TGTGCCTGGAGTGAAAAGTCGCGGGAGTACTTC,CAWSEKSREYF
TRBD2,TRBJ2-5,-,TRBV25-1,TGTGCCAGCAGTGAATATGCAGCGGGGGGAGGGGAGACCCAGTACTTC,CASSEYAAGGGETQYF
-,TRBJ2-1,-,TRBV5-1,TGCGCCAGCAGCTTGGACATCAACCGGAGCAGTTTCGAGCAGTTCTTC,CASSLDINRSSFEQFF
TRBD1,TRBJ1-2,-,TRBV6-5,TGTGCCAGCCGGGGACAGGGTGGGAACTATGGCTACACCTTC,CASRGQGGNYGYTF
TRBD1,TRBJ1-6,-,TRBV3-1/TRBV3-2,TGTGCCGGAAGGCAGGGGGCAAATTCACCCCTCCACTTT,CAGRQGANSPLHF
TRBD1,TRBJ1-1,-,TRBV28,TGTGCCAGCAGTTCCCAGGGGGGAAACACTGAAGCTTTCTTT,CASSSQGGNTEAFF
-,TRBJ2-7,-,TRBV5-1,TGCGCCAGCAGCTTAAGATATACTTACGAGCAGTACTTC,CASSLRYTYEQYF
-,TRBJ1-2,-,TRBV30,TGTGCCTGGAACGCAGGGGCGAATGGCTACACCTTC,CAWNAGANGYTF
-,TRBJ1-2,-,TRBV19,TGTGCCAGTTCAGAGGGGCAGGGGATATTCCTGTACTATGGCTACACCTTC,CASSEGQGIFLYYGYTF
TRBD1,TRBJ2-7,-,TRBV19,TGTGCCAGTAGCCTTCGGGACAGGGACGTCGAGCAGTACTTC,CASSLRDRDVEQYF
-,TRBJ2-2,-,TRBV11-3,TGTGCCAGCAGCCTTTACACCGGGGAGCTGTTTTTT,CASSLYTGELFF
-,TRBJ1-1,-,TRBV11-2,TGTGCCAGCAGCTTGGCACAGGGCTTCACTGAAGCTTTCTTT,CASSLAQGFTEAFF
TRBD1,TRBJ1-5,-,TRBV2,TGTGCCAGCAGTGAGGCAGGGGGCGGCAATCAGCCCCAGCATTTT,CASSEAGGGNQPQHF
-,TRBJ1-2,-,TRBV7-9,TGTGCCAGCAGCGAACTTCAGGCTAACTATGGCTACACCTTC,CASSELQANYGYTF
TRBD2,TRBJ2-3,-,TRBV29-1,TGCAGCGTTGAGCCCCCCAGCGGGGGGACAGATACGCAGTATTTT,CSVEPPSGGTDTQYF
TRBD1,TRBJ1-2,-,TRBV7-3,TGTGCCAGCAGCTTAGGACAGGGGTATGGCTACACCTTC,CASSLGQGYGYTF
TRBD1,TRBJ1-6,-,TRBV7-9,TGTGCCAGCAGCTCCGGGACAGGGTATTCACCCCTCCACTTT,CASSSGTGYSPLHF
-,TRBJ1-4,-,TRBV18,TGTGCCAGCTCCCCCCCCTCAACTAATGAAAAACTGTTTTTT,CASSPPSTNEKLFF
-,TRBJ1-2,-,TRBV30,TGTGCCTGGAGTGTAGACAGCCCCTATGGCTACACCTTC,CAWSVDSPYGYTF
-,TRBJ1-2,-,TRBV19,TGTGCCAGTAGTATAGATGGACGGGAACACTATGGCTACACCTTC,CASSIDGREHYGYTF
-,TRBJ2-6,-,TRBV7-2,TGTGCCAGCAGCTTACTCAGGGGCACTGGGGCCAACGTCCTGACTTTC,CASSLLRGTGANVLTF
TRBD1,TRBJ1-1,-,TRBV5-6,TGTGCCAGCAGTCAAGGACAGGCCCTGTACGGATCGAACACTGAAGCTTTCTTT,CASSQGQALYGSNTEAFF
TRBD1,TRBJ2-7,-,TRBV5-4,TGTGCCAGCAGCCCGGAAGGGGGACAGCTTAGGGAGCAGTACTTC,CASSPEGGQLREQYF
TRBD1,TRBJ1-4,once,TRBV4-2,TGTGCCAGCAGCCCGGGACAGGGTCGCGAAAAACTGTTTTTT,CASSPGQGREKLFF
-,TRBJ1-5,-,TRBV7-2,TGTGCCAGCAGCACCCAGGGAAATCAGCCCCAGCATTTT,CASSTQGNQPQHF
TRBD1,TRBJ1-5,-,TRBV7-2,TGTGCCAGCAGCTTAGCGCTGGGGACAGGGGGAAATCAGCCCCAGCATTTT,CASSLALGTGGNQPQHF
TRBD1,TRBJ2-7,-,TRBV9,TGTGCCAGCAGCGCAGGCCCGGGACAGGGTAACTACGAGCAGTACTTC,CASSAGPGQGNYEQYF
TRBD1,TRBJ1-2,-,TRBV5-4,TGTGCCAGCAGTTTATTGGGACAGGGGGGCTATGGCTACACCTTC,CASSLLGQGGYGYTF
-,TRBJ1-2,-,TRBV25-1,TGTGCCAGCAGCGGGCAGCACGGGGGTAGTAACTATGGCTACACCTTC,CASSGQHGGSNYGYTF
TRBD1,TRBJ1-1,-,TRBV9,TGTGCCAGCAGCCGACAGGGGGCGAGGTCGGACACTGAAGCTTTCTTT,CASSRQGARSDTEAFF